This T cell receptor beta chain was documented in a study of a mutant IDH1 vaccine in newly diagnosed glioma. The study's findings and limits: The study observed vaccine-induced immune responses in around 94% of patients.

On this clone itself: Its antigen is unknown.

The table came from immunoSEQ multiplex PCR; TCRdb's copy has only in-frame clones and leaves some out. The table includes about 68,000 clones, 75% to 85% detected once. Time point defined: baseline, week 1 (first vaccination visit). Treatment meaning: pre-vaccination baseline after standard-of-care therapy. This sequence originates from a man between 50 and 59 years old with glioma. The sample was PBMCs, taken from a glioma patient treated with radiotherapy, temozolomide or both.

The CDR3 DNA is TGTGCCAGCAGTCCCGGGGGCAACGAGCAGTACTTC. It is translated as CASSPGGNEQYF. The V gene is TRBV7-8, the J gene TRBJ2-7, with D possibly called TRBD1 or TRBD2 (6 bases each). CDR3 length: 12 amino acids. Trimming cost V 6 bases and J 5 bases, with 11 bases left between them. The germline CDR1 and CDR2 sequences are SGHVS and FQNEAQ.